The clone carrying this TCR beta chain was detected ten times or more. Its specificity is not known. Compared with germline, one end of the junction differs, possibly owing to a read error. The library was built from around 380 ng RNA with molecular barcoded adaptors for alpha/delta and beta/gamma chains. TCRdb reprocessed the reads via MiXCR and lists one record per CDR3 protein. The table lists 57,000 or so distinct CDR3 sequences, around 18% of them singletons. The sample originates from a study of read filtering for tumor transcriptome and immune sequencing. Across the study: The cohort had 17 to 20 men and approximately 13 women aged roughly 47 to 85, mean roughly 65 years.

Germline CDR1 is SGHRS and CDR2 is YFSETQ. There are 14 residues in the CDR3. General study findings and limits: The CD138-negative fraction was mixed bone marrow immune cells, not pure T cells. Roughly 82% of IR-seq clonotypes had a single read, yet these held roughly 3.3% of reads.

The sequence derives from a donor older than 35 with multiple myeloma. V gene TRBV5-1 combines with J gene TRBJ2-3, with D maybe TRBD1 (5 bases). Sequencing used a population of CD138-negative cells sorted from bone marrow. The CDR3: CASSFGQSTDTQYF. The CDR3 coding sequence is TGTGCCAGCAGCTTTGGACAAAGCACAGATACGCAGTATTTT. Variable domain in full (rest from reference TRBV5-1 and TRBJ2-3): KAGVTQTPRYLIKTRGQQVTLSCSPISGHRSVSWYQQTPGQGLQFLFEYFSETQRNKGNFPGRFSGRQFSNSRSEMNVSTLELGDSALYLCASSFGQSTDTQYFGPGTRLTVL.